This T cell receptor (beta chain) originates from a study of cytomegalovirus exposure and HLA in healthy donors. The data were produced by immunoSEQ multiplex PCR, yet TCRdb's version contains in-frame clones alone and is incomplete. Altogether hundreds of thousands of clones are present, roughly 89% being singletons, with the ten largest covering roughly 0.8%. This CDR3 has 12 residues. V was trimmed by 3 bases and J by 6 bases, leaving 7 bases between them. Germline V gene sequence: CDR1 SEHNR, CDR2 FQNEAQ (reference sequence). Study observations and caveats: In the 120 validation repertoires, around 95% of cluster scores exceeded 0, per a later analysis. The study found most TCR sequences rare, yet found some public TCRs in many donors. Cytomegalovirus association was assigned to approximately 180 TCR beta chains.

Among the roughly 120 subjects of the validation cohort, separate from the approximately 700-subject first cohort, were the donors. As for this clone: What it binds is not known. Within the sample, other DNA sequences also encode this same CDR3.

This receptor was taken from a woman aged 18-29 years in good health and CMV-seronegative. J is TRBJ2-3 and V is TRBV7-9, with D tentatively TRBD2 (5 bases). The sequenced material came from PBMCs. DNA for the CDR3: TGTGCCAGCAGCTTGTTAGCGGATACGCAGTATTTT. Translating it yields CASSLLADTQYF.